This paragraph covers one T cell receptor (beta chain) sequence. Germline values: CDR1 GTSNPN, CDR2 SVGIG (reference sequence). CDR3 length: 15 amino acids. V dropped 0 bases and J dropped 2; count of bases not matched to a gene: 5. TCR beta library input comprised about 1.8 micrograms of genomic DNA from cryopreserved PBMCs. Investigators sought sequencing depths of between 1 in 200,000 and 1 in 1 million T cells. Some clones are missing from TCRdb's copy, which holds only in-frame ones; the method was immunoSEQ multiplex PCR. The sample consists of some 200,000 clones, 65% to 80% of them appearing once. This specimen belongs to a study of cytotoxic CD8 clonotypes in ibrutinib-treated CLL.

This clonotype originated in a human donor with chronic lymphocytic leukemia. The chain joins TRBV30 to TRBJ2-7; 9 positions agree with TRBD2. The sequences come from PBMCs, collected after 12 months of ibrutinib treatment. The CDR3 reads CAWSVGLAGTYEQYF. CDR3 coding DNA: TGTGCCTGGAGTGTAGGCCTAGCGGGAACCTACGAGCAGTACTTC.